This T cell receptor beta chain was captured by sequencing in a study of CXCR3-negative and CXCR3-positive naive CD8 T cells. Germline CDR1 reads SEHNR; CDR2 reads FQNEAQ (reference sequence). CDR3 size: 17 residues. Through 5' RACE with UMI labels, the TRB cDNA libraries were prepared. Using the 5' RACE reads, TCRdb records one entry per CDR3 protein without DNA. The sample table includes over 100,000 distinct CDR3 sequences. The chain recombines TRBV7-9 with TRBJ2-2; TCRdb returns TRBD2, unconfirmable since there is no DNA. Sequenced input: naive CXCR3- CD8+ T cells from blood. Documented subset: CD45RO-CCR7+CD27+CD95- naive CD8+ T cells lacking CXCR3 (TNR3-). The source of this sequence is a human donor in good health. Some clones in this sample may be carry-over from other donors' samples. The chain's CDR3 is CASSRPGTSSNTGELFF.